In this sample, the clone carrying this T cell receptor (beta chain) turned up a few times. CDR1 is SGHAT and CDR2 is FQNNGV in the germline V gene. This CDR3 has 18 residues. J was trimmed by 2 bases and V by 1 base; bases with no gene match: 8. These data originate in a study of response to subunit inactivated influenza vaccine. Via MiXCR, TCRdb re-called the RT-PCR reads, giving one row per CDR3 protein. The data show 150,000 to 200,000 distinct CDR3 sequences, about an eighth seen once. The same specimen was also included in a second study, on T cells expressing NK-cell markers. As reported in that work: What made the TCR beta cDNA was 5'RACE template switching with UMIs. Each TCR beta repertoire originated in sorted T cells that were CD3+CD56+NKG2C+, CD3+CD56+NKG2C- or CD3+CD56-NKG2C+. Seven of the eight sequenced donors were HCMV-seropositive; one was seronegative. For six donors, the dominant NKG2C+ clonotypes made up about 1.0-8% of their CD8+ T cells.

This receptor was identified in a man aged 50-59 years who received an inactivated influenza vaccine. V and J are TRBV11-2 and TRBJ2-2; 9 nucleotides agree with TRBD2. The sample consisted of CD8+ T cells sorted from PBMCs, taken about 13 days after vaccination. CDR3 loop: CASSLVGASGDNTGELFF. The CDR3 region has the DNA TGTGCCAGCAGCTTAGTCGGGGCTAGCGGGGATAACACCGGGGAGCTGTTTTTT.